These 6 T cell receptor beta chains share one sample of origin, sequenced in a study of radiation and T cells in renal cell carcinoma. The time point denotes: blood 4 weeks post-SBRT, at nephrectomy. Treatment denoted: 15 Gy SBRT to primary tumor, nephrectomy 4 weeks later. This table comes from immunoSEQ multiplex PCR, and its TCRdb copy is limited to in-frame clones, with some not included. The sample consists of about 140,000 clones, around 88% of them appearing once. The material sequenced was blood, taken from a patient whose treatment included radiotherapy and nephrectomy. The source of these receptors is a woman aged 45-59 years with renal cell carcinoma.

V is TRBV9 and J is TRBJ2-5, with D perhaps matching TRBD2 (6 bases). Trimming took off 2 bases at V and 0 bases at J, with 14 bases between the two ends. Germline-derived CDR1 and CDR2 are SGDLS and YYNGEE. The length of the CDR3 is 16 residues. The CDR3 region is CASSVAEAGHQETQYF. The CDR3 DNA sequence: TGTGCCAGCAGCGTTGCGGAAGCGGGCCACCAAGAGACCCAGTACTTC.

This chain joins TRBV14 and TRBJ2-5; D call uncertain. Trimming stripped 1 base from V and 1 base from J, with 10 bases between. CDR1 SGHDN and CDR2 FVKESK come from the germline V gene. This CDR3 has 15 residues. The DNA of the CDR3 is TGTGCCAGCAGCCAAGCGTTAGGACGCCAAGAGACCCAGTACTTC. It is translated as CASSQALGRQETQYF.

CDR3 region: CASKTYYGYTF. CDR3 DNA sequence: TGTGCCAGTAAAACTTACTATGGCTACACCTTC. V is TRBV6-5 and J is TRBJ1-2; D call uncertain. There are 11 residues in the CDR3. The germline V gene encodes CDR1 MNHEY and CDR2 SVGAGI. V was trimmed by 9 bases and J by 3 bases, leaving 8 bases between them.

V and J are TRBV5-1 and TRBJ2-5; D is unresolved. Looked up from germline, CDR1 is SGHRS and CDR2 is YFSETQ. This CDR3 contains 14 residues. The V gene lost 5 bases and the J gene lost 2 bases, with 13 bases spanning the gap. DNA of the CDR3: TGCGCCAGCAGTCAAGGACCGGATCAAGAGACCCAGTACTTC. Its protein is CASSQGPDQETQYF.

This clone has a single count. This chain joins TRBV25-1 and TRBJ2-3; D gene uncertain. Germline lookup yields CDR1 MGHDK and CDR2 SYGVNS. Trimming took off 0 bases at V and 2 bases at J, with 9 bases between the two ends. The CDR3 is 15 residues long. The CDR3 DNA follows: TGTGCCAGCAGTGAATATCGGGCTAACACAGATACGCAGTATTTT. Protein: CASSEYRANTDTQYF.

The V gene is TRBV7-8, the J gene TRBJ1-4, with 10 positions matching TRBD1. There are 15 residues in the CDR3. Germline V lookup: CDR1 SGHVS, CDR2 FQNEAQ. After removal of 4 bases from V and 6 bases from J, the junction contained 5 bases not matched to a gene. Written as DNA, the CDR3 is TGTGCCAGCAGCTACGGACAGGGGGAGGATGAAAAACTGTTTTTT. It yields the protein CASSYGQGEDEKLFF.